The 21 T cell receptor beta chains in this list originate from one sample, sequenced in a study of blood T cell repertoires in COVID-19. The data were produced by immunoSEQ multiplex PCR, yet TCRdb's version contains in-frame clones alone and is incomplete. This table has 300,000 to 450,000 clones, around 90% appearing once. The sample taken for sequencing was PBMCs or T cells enriched from blood (not recorded which). These receptors were collected from a woman aged 18 to 35 who had recovered from COVID-19.

The V and J genes are TRBV5-6 and TRBJ2-3, with no clear D. Deletions cut 1 base from V and 3 bases from J, with 6 bases between. The CDR3 length is 13 residues. Germline V gene sequence: CDR1 SGHDT, CDR2 YYEEEE. CDR3 residues: CASSLQMTDTQYF. In DNA, the CDR3 is TGTGCCAGCAGCTTGCAAATGACAGATACGCAGTATTTT.

The chain links TRBV3-1 (or the pseudogene TRBV3-2) to TRBJ1-4; D unclear. There are 16 residues in the CDR3. Looked up from germline, CDR1 is LGHDT and CDR2 is YNNKEL (reference sequence). V was pared by 2 bases and J by 5 bases, with 15 bases between. The CDR3 coding sequence is TGTGCCAGCAGCCAAACCAACCTAGGAGGCAATGAAAAACTGTTTTTT. It encodes CASSQTNLGGNEKLFF.

CDR3 bases: TGTGCCAGCTCACCAGGGGGCCCAGGGCGAACCTACGAGCAGTACTTC. Translating it yields CASSPGGPGRTYEQYF. This chain uses TRBV18 with TRBJ2-7, with a possible D match to TRBD1 (6 bases). V lost 2 bases to trimming and J lost 2 bases, with 16 bases between them. The CDR3 runs to 16 residues. Germline CDR1 and CDR2: KGHSH and LQKENI.

The rearrangement joins TRBV11-2 to TRBJ2-7, with a possible D match to TRBD1 (6 bases). This CDR3 comprises 14 residues. The V end lost 8 bases, the J end lost 0 bases, and 14 bases lay between the germline ends. Germline CDR1 SGHAT, CDR2 FQNNGV. CDR3 coding DNA: TGTGCCAGCCAAAACGGACAGAGCTCCTACGAGCAGTACTTC. Translating gives CASQNGQSSYEQYF.

The chain combines TRBV5-1 with TRBJ1-2, with 11 nucleotides matching TRBD1. The CDR3 covers 17 residues. CDR1 is SGHRS, CDR2 YFSETQ, per germline. The ends lost 0 bases at V and 6 bases at J; junction bases unmatched: 10. CDR3 nucleotide sequence: TGCGCCAGCAGCTTGGGGTCCGGGACAGGGGGTGAGAATGGCTACACCTTC. As protein: CASSLGSGTGGENGYTF.

This rearrangement joins TRBV6-5 to TRBJ1-4; D is unclear. CDR3 length equals 13 residues. V dropped 2 bases and J dropped 8 bases, with 9 bases sitting between them. Germline loops: CDR1 MNHEY, CDR2 SVGAGI. The CDR3 DNA is TGTGCCAGCAGTTACAGTCTGGAGGAAAAACTGTTTTTT. It specifies CASSYSLEEKLFF.

The J gene is TRBJ1-2, the V gene TRBV4-3; D is unclear. The germline gives CDR1 LGHNA, CDR2 YSLEER. The CDR3 totals 15 residues. V dropped 4 bases and J dropped 0 bases, with 12 bases sitting between them. CDR3 sequence (DNA): TGCGCCAGCAGCCCTGGAGGATCTACTAACTATGGCTACACCTTC. It codes for CASSPGGSTNYGYTF.

The rearrangement uses TRBV7-6 and TRBJ2-3; TRBD2 aligns across 7 bases. In germline, CDR1 is SGHVS, CDR2 FNYEAQ. The CDR3 has 15 amino acids. The J segment lost 1 base and the V segment lost 1 base, leaving 2 bases of the junction unmatched. In DNA, the CDR3 is TGTGCCAGCAGCTTAGTGGGGGGGGGCACAGATACGCAGTATTTT. It is translated as CASSLVGGGTDTQYF.

The chain carries TRBV2 and TRBJ2-5; no reliable D call. Trimming removed 5 bases at V and 5 bases at J, with 6 bases between. The CDR3 is made up of 11 amino acids. The germline V gene encodes CDR1 SNHLY and CDR2 FYNNEI. CDR3 sequence reads: CASSPSETQYF. The DNA of the CDR3 is TGTGCCAGCAGTCCCTCCGAGACCCAGTACTTC. The entire variable domain, with the rest obtained from reference TRBV2 and TRBJ2-5, is as follows: EPEVTQTPSHQVTQMGQEVILRCVPISNHLYFYWYRQILGQKVEFLVSFYNNEISEKSEIFDDQFSVERPDGSNFTLKIRSTKLEDSAMYFCASSPSETQYFGPGTRLLVL.

V usage is TRBV19 and J usage is TRBJ1-2, with D tentatively TRBD1 (5 bases). The CDR3 length is 13 residues. Trimming shortened V by 4 bases and J by 2 bases, and 8 bases separated the two germline ends. Germline CDR1 and CDR2: LNHDA and SQIVND (reference sequence). Written as DNA, the CDR3 is TGTGCCAGTAGTAGAAGGGGAAACTATGGCTACACCTTC. Amino acids: CASSRRGNYGYTF.

The genes are TRBV6-4 and TRBJ1-1; unclear D gene. CDR1 is MRHNA, CDR2 SNTAGT, per germline. This CDR3 has 15 residues. V was cut by 6 bases and J by 3 bases, with 17 bases left in between. The CDR3 nucleotides read TGTGCCAGCAGGCCCCATCTTGGAGAGGACACTGAAGCTTTCTTT. Protein product: CASRPHLGEDTEAFF.

Turning to this clone: The same CDR3 arises from other DNA sequences in this sample as well. V gene TRBV6-5 combines with J gene TRBJ2-7; D is possibly TRBD2 (6 bases). The CDR3 loop spans 12 amino acids. Germline V gives CDR1 MNHEY, CDR2 SVGAGI. V lost 5 bases to trimming and J lost 6 bases, with 11 bases between them. This CDR3 reads CASSPMGGEQYF. The CDR3 nucleotides read TGTGCCAGCAGTCCAATGGGGGGCGAGCAGTACTTC.

The chain employs TRBV6-7 and TRBJ1-6, with TRBD1 as a possible D gene (6 bases). TRBV6-7 is known as an ORF, though its function is uncertain. V was clipped by 6 bases and J by 10 bases, with 19 bases between them. This CDR3 contains 15 residues. The CDR3 DNA follows: TGTGCCAGCAGACATTTGGACAGAACCCGGTCACCCCTCCACTTT. This encodes CASRHLDRTRSPLHF.

The chain uses TRBV5-6 and TRBJ2-7, with a possible D match to TRBD2 (5 bases). V gave up 2 bases and J gave up 5 bases, with 8 bases separating them. The CDR3 has 12 amino acids. Germline V gives CDR1 SGHDT, CDR2 YYEEEE. CDR3 bases: TGTGCCAGCAGCTTTACTAGTAACGAGCAGTACTTC. This encodes CASSFTSNEQYF.

The CDR3 sequence: CASSPPGQTLGNTIYF. CDR3 DNA: TGTGCCAGCTCACCACCTGGACAGACTCTCGGAAACACCATATATTTT. The chain employs TRBV18 and TRBJ1-3, with TRBD1 as a possible D gene (6 bases). Germline V gene lookup returns CDR1 KGHSH and CDR2 LQKENI. Trimming cost V 0 bases and J 4 bases, with 13 bases left between them. This CDR3 is built from 16 residues.

The V call is TRBV4-3, the J call TRBJ2-7, with 7 bases lining up with TRBD1. This CDR3 contains 13 residues. Germline V CDR1 and CDR2: LGHNA, YSLEER. V was pared by 3 bases and J by 6 bases, with 5 bases of the junction left unmatched. In DNA, the CDR3 is TGCGCCAGCAGCCACGGGACAGAAACCGAGCAGTACTTC. Protein product: CASSHGTETEQYF.

CDR3 residues: CASSVASNYGYTF. Here the CDR3 DNA reads TGTGCCAGCAGCGTAGCCAGTAACTATGGCTACACCTTC. The V gene is TRBV9, the J gene TRBJ1-2; no clear D. Trimming cost V 0 bases and J 1 base, with 4 bases left between them. From germline, CDR1 is SGDLS and CDR2 YYNGEE. CDR3 size: 13 residues.

The chain uses TRBV30 and TRBJ2-5; 7 bases are shared with TRBD1. Germline CDR1 and CDR2: GTSNPN and SVGIG (reference sequence). There are 16 residues in the CDR3. Germline trimming cut 0 bases from V and 1 base from J; bases unmatched to any gene: 8. CDR3 nucleotides: TGTGCCTGGAGTGTAGGTATAACAGGGGCCCAAGAGACCCAGTACTTC. Translated, it gives CAWSVGITGAQETQYF.

The chain uses TRBV5-1 and TRBJ2-1; 9 nucleotides match TRBD2. This CDR3 has 17 residues. Germline trimming cut 0 bases from V and 3 bases from J; bases unmatched to any gene: 7. Per germline, CDR1 SGHRS and CDR2 YFSETQ. The CDR3 protein is CASSLGDGLANYNEQFF. The DNA of the CDR3 is TGCGCCAGCAGCTTGGGGGACGGACTAGCGAACTACAATGAGCAGTTCTTC.

V is TRBV28 and J is TRBJ1-5, with D unresolved. This CDR3 region has 16 residues. Trimming cost V 5 bases and J 0 bases, with 14 bases left between them. Germline V lookup: CDR1 MDHEN, CDR2 SYDVKM. Here the CDR3 reads CASSPYDLYSNQPQHF. The CDR3 DNA is TGTGCCAGCAGTCCCTATGACTTATATAGCAATCAGCCCCAGCATTTT. The whole variable domain, filled in from reference TRBV28 and TRBJ1-5, reads DVKVTQSSRYLVKRTGEKVFLECVQDMDHENMFWYRQDPGLGLRLIYFSYDVKMKEKGDIPEGYSVSREKKERFSLILESASTNQTSMYLCASSPYDLYSNQPQHFGDGTRLSIL.

This chain uses TRBV7-9 with TRBJ2-5, with D maybe TRBD1 (5 bases). Germline values: CDR1 SEHNR, CDR2 FQNEAQ (reference sequence). This CDR3 comprises 15 residues. The V end was cut by 5 bases, the J end by 1 base, with 14 bases between. The CDR3 loop reads CASSLGQGIQETQYF. The DNA of the CDR3 is TGTGCCAGCAGCCTAGGCCAGGGAATCCAAGAGACCCAGTACTTC.